This T cell receptor (beta chain) comes out of a study of breast tumors, draining lymph nodes, adjacent tissues. Findings and limits, study-wide: Tumor T cell lymph node origin was a supported hypothesis, not proven. Most tumor T cells seemingly derive from lymph node, then expand in tumor. Luminal-like breast cancer showed significantly greater tumor-nontumor repertoire similarity than basal-like breast cancer did. Tumor repertoires ranked between lymph nodes and nontumor tissue in diversity, with V and J gene preferences.

As to this clonotype: The antigen remains unidentified.

The CDR3 loop spans 17 amino acids. V was clipped by 5 bases and J by 7 bases; unmatched bases: 13. TCRdb re-called the multiplex PCR reads with MiXCR, one entry per CDR3 protein. The data contain about 230,000 distinct CDR3 sequences, approximately 29% of them seen just once; the ten biggest clones take up roughly 1.5%. Samples came from axillary lymph nodes draining the breast cancer. This receptor was identified in a female donor with breast cancer. Some clones in this sample may be carry-over from other donors' samples. The sample was axillary lymph node tissue. The rearrangement uses TRBV12-3 or TRBV12-4 and TRBJ1-5; the match to TRBD1 covers 11 bases. CDR3 sequence (DNA): TGTGCCAGCAGTCTTAGGACAGGGGGCAGGGCGCGGCAGCCCCAGCATTTT. The encoded protein is CASSLRTGGRARQPQHF.